The 21 T cell receptor beta chains below were found in one sample sequenced in a study of PD-L1 blockade in urothelial cancer. Method: immunoSEQ multiplex PCR; TCRdb's copy keeps in-frame clones and lacks some. The profile covers roughly 60,000 clones, with almost 85% appearing a single time and 3.5% to 5.5% taken by the ten largest. Sequencing used PBMCs, obtained around atezolizumab (anti-PD-L1) treatment. Source of these receptors: a man aged 70-80 years with urothelial cancer.

The sample holds a few counts of this clone. This chain joins TRBV7-9 and TRBJ2-2; 7 nucleotides align to TRBD2. Germline lookup yields CDR1 SEHNR and CDR2 FQNEAQ (reference sequence). This CDR3 is 16 amino acids long. The junction had 13 bases not matched to a gene; V was cut back by 7 bases and J by 5 bases. CDR3 nucleotides: TGTGCCAGCACCCGTACGGGGAGGGCCTCGACCGGGGAGCTGTTTTTT. It codes for CASTRTGRASTGELFF.

The chain combines TRBV29-1 with TRBJ2-7; D is possibly TRBD2 (5 bases). The germline V gene has CDR1 SQVTM and CDR2 ANQGSEA. This CDR3 is built from 12 residues. Trimming took off 4 bases at V and 1 base at J, with 8 bases between the two ends. The CDR3 loop reads CSVGGRSYEQYF. As DNA, the CDR3 is TGCAGCGTTGGAGGGCGATCCTACGAGCAGTACTTC.

This clone was seen more than once but under ten times. The V and J genes are TRBV7-9 and TRBJ2-3; D is unresolved. The CDR3 totals 12 residues. V shed 3 bases and J shed 5 bases, with 6 bases lying between them. CDR1 and CDR2 from the germline V gene are SEHNR and FQNEAQ (reference sequence). This CDR3 reads CASSLSGDTQYF. For the CDR3, the DNA is TGTGCCAGCAGCTTGTCGGGAGATACGCAGTATTTT.

The chain is built from TRBV18 and TRBJ2-7; 11 bases map to TRBD2. CDR3 length: 14 residues. The V and J ends lost 3 bases and 3 bases, in that order; junction bases with no gene match: 1. From germline, CDR1 is KGHSH and CDR2 LQKENI. Here the CDR3 reads CASSPGTSGYEQYF. CDR3 DNA sequence: TGTGCCAGCTCACCGGGGACTAGCGGCTACGAGCAGTACTTC.

The chain recombines TRBV19 with TRBJ1-1; no definite D call. This CDR3 region has 15 residues. The ends were cut back, 3 bases at V and 5 bases at J, with 16 bases in the middle. CDR1 is LNHDA and CDR2 is SQIVND in the germline V gene (reference sequence). CDR3 bases: TGTGCCAGTAGTATCGGACCTGGTGCGGGAACTGAAGCTTTCTTT. It yields the protein CASSIGPGAGTEAFF. Variable domain in full (rest from reference TRBV19 and TRBJ1-1): DGGITQSPKYLFRKEGQNVTLSCEQNLNHDAMYWYRQDPGQGLRLIYYSQIVNDFQKGDIAEGYSVSREKKESFPLTVTSAQKNPTAFYLCASSIGPGAGTEAFFGQGTRLTVV.

The rearrangement links TRBV9 to TRBJ2-1; TRBD2 matches at 12 bases. Germline V gene data show CDR1 as SGDLS and CDR2 as YYNGEE. The CDR3 is 15 amino acids. J gave up 8 bases and V 0 bases, and 3 bases lay outside the gene matches. This CDR3 is CASSVVLAGGHEQFF. CDR3 bases: TGTGCCAGCAGCGTAGTCCTAGCGGGAGGGCATGAGCAGTTCTTC.

The V call is TRBV7-3, the J call TRBJ2-1; 11 positions match TRBD2. V shed 3 bases, J shed 6 bases, and the junction held 1 base outside the gene matches. In germline, CDR1 is SGHTA, CDR2 FQGTGA. The CDR3 has 14 amino acids. CDR3 loop: CASSFTSGSNEQFF. CDR3 sequence (DNA): TGTGCCAGCAGCTTCACTAGCGGGAGCAATGAGCAGTTCTTC.

The genes are TRBV5-4 and TRBJ2-1; TRBD2 matches at 15 bases. Germline V gives CDR1 SGHNT, CDR2 YYREEE (reference sequence). V was clipped by 4 bases and J by 7 bases; unmatched bases: 6. CDR3 size: 16 residues. CDR3 sequence reads: CASSQEGLAGGNEQFF. As DNA, the CDR3 is TGTGCCAGCAGCCAGGAGGGACTAGCGGGAGGTAATGAGCAGTTCTTC.

The chain is built from TRBV11-2 and TRBJ1-1; TRBD1 agrees at 7 bases. The germline V gene has CDR1 SGHAT and CDR2 FQNNGV. CDR3 length: 13 residues. J was trimmed by 5 bases and V by 5 bases; bases with no gene match: 5. CDR3 nucleotide sequence: TGTGCCAGCAGCATGGGACAGCGGACTGAAGCTTTCTTT. This encodes CASSMGQRTEAFF.

The chain has TRBV28 and TRBJ1-3; D gene ambiguous. Deletions cut 7 bases from V and 0 bases from J, with 13 bases between. This CDR3 is 15 amino acids long. Germline V gene lookup returns CDR1 MDHEN and CDR2 SYDVKM. CDR3: CASISSPGSGNTIYF. For the CDR3, the DNA is TGTGCCAGCATTTCGAGCCCGGGCTCTGGAAACACCATATATTTT. Looking up the rest from reference TRBV28 and TRBJ1-3 gives the full variable domain: DVKVTQSSRYLVKRTGEKVFLECVQDMDHENMFWYRQDPGLGLRLIYFSYDVKMKEKGDIPEGYSVSREKKERFSLILESASTNQTSMYLCASISSPGSGNTIYFGEGSWLTVV.

This chain joins TRBV5-1 and TRBJ2-2, with TRBD1 matching 10 bases. The junction had 0 bases not matched to a gene; V was cut back by 4 bases and J by 3 bases. Germline assignment: CDR1 SGHRS and CDR2 YFSETQ. The CDR3 covers 14 residues. The CDR3 nucleotides are TGCGCCAGCAGCGGACAGGGGGACACCGGGGAGCTGTTTTTT. Encoded protein: CASSGQGDTGELFF.

The V call is TRBV5-1, the J call TRBJ2-5; 9 bases agree with TRBD1. The length of the CDR3 is 15 residues. After removal of 0 bases from V and 5 bases from J, the junction contained 5 bases not matched to a gene. Germline CDR1 SGHRS, CDR2 YFSETQ. In DNA, the CDR3 is TGCGCCAGCAGCTTGGCGGGGACAGGGAGGGAGACCCAGTACTTC. It is translated as CASSLAGTGRETQYF.

The V call is TRBV10-3, the J call TRBJ2-1; 8 bases are shared with TRBD2. The germline V gene encodes CDR1 ENHRY and CDR2 SYGVKD. This CDR3 has 15 amino acids. Trimming took 3 bases from V and 4 from J; bases not matched to a gene: 5. The CDR3 protein is CAISEGIAGYNEQFF. CDR3 DNA: TGTGCCATCAGTGAAGGGATAGCGGGGTACAATGAGCAGTTCTTC.

This clone is medium-sized by share. This rearrangement joins TRBV5-1 to TRBJ1-5; D uncertain. The CDR3 spans 15 residues. Trimming left V 2 bases short and J 3 bases short, with 12 bases between. Germline CDR1 is SGHRS and CDR2 is YFSETQ. The CDR3 DNA reads as TGCGCCAGCAGCTTAAGCGGAGACCTCAATCAGCCCCAGCATTTT. Amino acid sequence: CASSLSGDLNQPQHF.

The genes are TRBV6-5 and TRBJ1-2, with TRBD1 matching over 7 bases. Germline CDR1 is MNHEY and CDR2 is SVGAGI. V trimming: 6 bases; J trimming: 4 bases; junction bases outside the gene matches: 5. The CDR3 length is 13 residues. CDR3 in DNA: TGTGCCAGCAGGGACAGGCTATTCTATGGCTACACCTTC. It is translated as CASRDRLFYGYTF.

The rearrangement uses TRBV19 and TRBJ1-2; 9 nucleotides line up with TRBD1. V dropped 3 bases and J dropped 5; count of bases not matched to a gene: 1. The germline V gene encodes CDR1 LNHDA and CDR2 SQIVND (reference sequence). The CDR3 consists of 13 residues. The CDR3 sequence is CASSIDRGYGYTF. The CDR3 DNA reads TGTGCCAGTAGTATCGACAGGGGGTATGGCTACACCTTC.

The chain joins TRBV7-2 to TRBJ2-3, with a tentative D call TRBD2 (6 bases). From germline, CDR1 is SGHTA and CDR2 FQGNSA. Trimming left V 3 bases short and J 4 bases short, with 14 bases between. The CDR3 is 15 amino acids. The CDR3 region has the DNA TGTGCCAGCAGCTTTACTACTCGGGGGTCAGATACGCAGTATTTT. This gives the protein CASSFTTRGSDTQYF. The full variable domain, completed using reference TRBV7-2 and TRBJ2-3, is GAGVSQSPSNKVTEKGKDVELRCDPISGHTALYWYRQSLGQGLEFLIYFQGNSAPDKSGLPSDRFSAERTGGSVSTLTIQRTQQEDSAVYLCASSFTTRGSDTQYFGPGTRLTVL.

The V and J genes are TRBV5-1 and TRBJ2-3; 12 bases are shared with TRBD2. After removal of 0 bases from V and 5 bases from J, the junction contained 13 bases not matched to a gene. Germline CDR1 reads SGHRS; CDR2 reads YFSETQ. The CDR3 contains 19 residues. The CDR3 region is CASSLVGALAGGPKDTQYF. In DNA, the CDR3 is TGCGCCAGCAGCTTGGTGGGGGCTCTAGCGGGAGGGCCGAAAGATACGCAGTATTTT.

The chain is built from TRBV19 and TRBJ1-1; TRBD1 matches 7 bases. CDR3 length equals 13 residues. CDR1 and CDR2 (germline): LNHDA, SQIVND (reference sequence). J lost 3 bases, V lost 5 bases, and 3 bases had no gene match. CDR3 region: CASSVQGDTEAFF. CDR3 DNA: TGTGCCAGTAGTGTGCAGGGGGACACTGAAGCTTTCTTT.

The chain combines TRBV6-1 with TRBJ2-7, with a weak D call TRBD1 (6 bases). CDR3 length: 15 amino acids. Germline V gene data show CDR1 as MNHNS and CDR2 as SASEGT. V lost 5 bases to trimming and J lost 1 base, with 15 bases between them. This CDR3 is CASSFTTGLSYEQYF. In nucleotides, the CDR3 is TGTGCCAGCAGTTTTACGACAGGACTTTCCTACGAGCAGTACTTC.

This chain joins TRBV15 and TRBJ2-1; weak D call: TRBD2 (6 bases). V gave up 2 bases and J gave up 6 bases, with 26 bases separating them. The CDR3 is 19 residues long. Germline V gives CDR1 LNHNV, CDR2 YYDKDF (reference sequence). The CDR3 DNA reads TGTGCCACCAGCAGATCGGGACTCCCGGGCGGGGTGGTAGGCAATGAGCAGTTCTTC. Translated: CATSRSGLPGGVVGNEQFF. Full variable domain (outside the CDR3, taken from reference TRBV15 and TRBJ2-1): DAMVIQNPRYQVTQFGKPVTLSCSQTLNHNVMYWYQQKSSQAPKLLFHYYDKDFNNEADTPDNFQSRRPNTSFCFLDIRSPGLGDTAMYLCATSRSGLPGGVVGNEQFFGPGTRLTVL.